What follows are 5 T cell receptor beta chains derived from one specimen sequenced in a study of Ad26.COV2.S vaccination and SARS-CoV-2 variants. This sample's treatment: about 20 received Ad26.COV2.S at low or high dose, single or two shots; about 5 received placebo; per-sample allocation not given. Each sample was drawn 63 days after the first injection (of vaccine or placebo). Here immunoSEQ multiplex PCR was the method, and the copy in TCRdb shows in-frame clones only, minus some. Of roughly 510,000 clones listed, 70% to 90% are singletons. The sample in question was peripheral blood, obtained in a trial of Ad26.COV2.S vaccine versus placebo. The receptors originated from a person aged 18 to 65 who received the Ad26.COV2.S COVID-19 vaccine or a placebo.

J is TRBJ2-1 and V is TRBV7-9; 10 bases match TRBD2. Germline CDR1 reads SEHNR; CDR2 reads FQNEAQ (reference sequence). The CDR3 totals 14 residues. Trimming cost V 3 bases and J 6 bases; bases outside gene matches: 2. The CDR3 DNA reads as TGTGCCAGCAGCTTCCGGACTAGCGGCAATGAGCAGTTCTTC. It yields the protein CASSFRTSGNEQFF.

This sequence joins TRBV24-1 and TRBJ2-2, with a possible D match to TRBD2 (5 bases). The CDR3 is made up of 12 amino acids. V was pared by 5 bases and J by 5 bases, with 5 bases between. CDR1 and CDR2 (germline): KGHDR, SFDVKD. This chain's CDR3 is CATSGGTGELFF. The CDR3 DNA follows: TGTGCCACCAGTGGAGGGACCGGGGAGCTGTTTTTT.

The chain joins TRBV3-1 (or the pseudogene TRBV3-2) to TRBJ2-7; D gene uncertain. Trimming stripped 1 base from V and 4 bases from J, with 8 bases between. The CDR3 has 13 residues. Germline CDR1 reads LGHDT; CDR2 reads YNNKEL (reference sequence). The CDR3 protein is CASSQGMKYEQYF. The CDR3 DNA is TGTGCCAGCAGCCAAGGGATGAAGTACGAGCAGTACTTC.

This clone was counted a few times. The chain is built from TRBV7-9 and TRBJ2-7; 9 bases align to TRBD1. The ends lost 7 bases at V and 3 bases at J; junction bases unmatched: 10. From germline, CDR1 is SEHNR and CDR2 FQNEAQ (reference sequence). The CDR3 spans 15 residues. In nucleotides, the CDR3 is TGTGCCAGCAACCCACAGGGGGCTTCCGGCTACGAGCAGTACTTC. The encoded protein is CASNPQGASGYEQYF.

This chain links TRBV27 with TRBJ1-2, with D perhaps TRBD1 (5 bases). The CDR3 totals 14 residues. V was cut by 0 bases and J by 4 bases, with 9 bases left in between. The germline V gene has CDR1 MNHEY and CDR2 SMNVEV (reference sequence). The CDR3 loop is CASSLSAGTYGYTF. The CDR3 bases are TGTGCCAGCAGTTTATCGGCAGGGACCTATGGCTACACCTTC.